This is a list of T cell receptor beta chains from one sample in a study of human T cells and chemical hapten exposure. Each CDR3 protein is one row after TCRdb ran MiXCR on the RACE reads. The profile shows roughly 80,000 distinct CDR3 sequences, roughly 10% of them singletons. The sample consisted of whole blood, taken in connection with sensitization to the hapten diphenylcyclopropenone (DPC). These receptors were obtained from a woman in her 50s with alopecia areata. Some clones in this sample may be carry-over from other donors' samples. The CDR3 runs from the conserved cysteine through the conserved F or W. The order of the fields is CDR3 protein, CDR3 DNA, clone size, V gene, J gene, D gene. D genes are given only for firm matches. Clone size, where shown, is once, few, many, or a class for clones that have expanded.

CASSLEGYNQPQHF	TGTGCCAGCAGCTTAGAGGGATACAATCAGCCCCAGCATTTT	many	TRBV7-8	TRBJ1-5	-
CSAKREKLFF	TGCAGTGCCAAGAGGGAAAAACTGTTTTTT	many	TRBV20-1	TRBJ1-4	-
CASSYSGQRSSTDTQYF	TGTGCCAGCAGCTATTCCGGACAGCGGTCTAGCACAGATACGCAGTATTTT	-	TRBV12-3/TRBV12-4	TRBJ2-3	-
CSVEDGRRTEAFF	TGCAGCGTTGAAGATGGAAGGAGGACTGAAGCTTTCTTT	many	TRBV29-1	TRBJ1-1	-
CASSSRQGRGYTF	TGCGCCAGCAGCTCTCGACAGGGACGGGGCTACACCTTC	many	TRBV5-1	TRBJ1-2	TRBD1
CASSLPGIKNTEAFF	TGTGCCAGCAGTCTACCCGGGATCAAAAACACTGAAGCTTTCTTT	many	TRBV2	TRBJ1-1	-
CASSIGTGATGEQYF	TGTGCCAGCAGCATCGGGACAGGGGCCACGGGGGAGCAGTACTTC	-	TRBV9	TRBJ2-7	TRBD1
CASSLRVGANVLTF	TGTGCCAGCAGTTTGAGGGTTGGGGCCAACGTCCTGACTTTC	many	TRBV28	TRBJ2-6	-
CASSDARLAGSTDTQYF	TGTGCCAGCAGTGACGCCAGACTAGCGGGATCCACAGATACGCAGTATTTT	-	TRBV6-1	TRBJ2-3	TRBD2
CASSLTENAEAFF	TGTGCCAGCAGCTTAACAGAGAACGCTGAAGCTTTCTTT	-	TRBV7-9	TRBJ1-1	-
CSAGGTGVPRLNTEAFF	TGCAGTGCTGGAGGGACGGGGGTCCCTCGATTGAACACTGAAGCTTTCTTT	-	TRBV20-1	TRBJ1-1	-
CASSPRDRGADTQYF	TGTGCCAGCAGTCCTCGGGACAGGGGTGCAGATACGCAGTATTTT	-	TRBV12-3/TRBV12-4	TRBJ2-3	TRBD1
CSGGRRGRNTEAFF	TGCAGCGGAGGTAGGAGGGGGCGCAACACTGAAGCTTTCTTT	many	TRBV29-1	TRBJ1-1	TRBD1
CAISESASYEQYF	TGTGCCATCAGTGAGTCGGCTAGCTACGAGCAGTACTTC	many	TRBV10-3	TRBJ2-7	-
CASSLKGSGGYTF	TGTGCCAGCAGCTTAAAAGGATCAGGTGGCTACACCTTC	-	TRBV7-2	TRBJ1-2	-
CASSQDRGTGRNNEQFF	TGTGCCAGCAGCCAAGATAGGGGAACGGGACGGAACAATGAGCAGTTCTTC	-	TRBV4-2	TRBJ2-1	-
CASSLGRDRVDTEAFF	TGTGCCAGCAGCTTAGGCCGGGACAGGGTGGACACTGAAGCTTTCTTT	many	TRBV7-9	TRBJ1-1	TRBD1